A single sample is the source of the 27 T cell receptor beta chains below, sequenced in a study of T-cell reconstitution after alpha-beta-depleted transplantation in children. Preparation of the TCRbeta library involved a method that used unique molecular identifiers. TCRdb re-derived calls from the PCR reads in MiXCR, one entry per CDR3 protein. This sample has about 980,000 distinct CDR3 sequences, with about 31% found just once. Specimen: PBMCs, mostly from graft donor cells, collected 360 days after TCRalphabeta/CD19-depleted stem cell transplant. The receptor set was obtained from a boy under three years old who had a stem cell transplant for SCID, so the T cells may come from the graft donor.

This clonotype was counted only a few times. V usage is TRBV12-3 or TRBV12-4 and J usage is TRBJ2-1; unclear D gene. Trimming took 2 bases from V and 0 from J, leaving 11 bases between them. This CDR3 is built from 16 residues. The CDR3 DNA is TGTGCCAGCAGTTTAACGAGGCTGGACTCCTACAATGAGCAGTTCTTC. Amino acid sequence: CASSLTRLDSYNEQFF.

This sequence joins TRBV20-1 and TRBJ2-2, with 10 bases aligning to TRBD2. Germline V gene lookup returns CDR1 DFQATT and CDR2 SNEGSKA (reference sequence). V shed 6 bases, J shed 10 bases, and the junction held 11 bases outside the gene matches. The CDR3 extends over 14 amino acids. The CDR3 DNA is TGCAGTGCCATTAAAGCGGGGGGGCTTGAGGAGCTGTTTTTT. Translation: CSAIKAGGLEELFF.

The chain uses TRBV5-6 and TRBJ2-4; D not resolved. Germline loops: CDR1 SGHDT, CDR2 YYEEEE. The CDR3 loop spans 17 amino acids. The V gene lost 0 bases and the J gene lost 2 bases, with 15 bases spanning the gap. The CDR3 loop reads CASSLGDGFSSKNIQYF. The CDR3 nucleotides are TGTGCCAGCAGCTTGGGTGACGGTTTTTCTTCCAAAAACATTCAGTACTTC. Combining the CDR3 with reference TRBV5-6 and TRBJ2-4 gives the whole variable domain DAGVTQSPTHLIKTRGQQVTLRCSPKSGHDTVSWYQQALGQGPQFIFQYYEEEERQRGNFPDRFSGHQFPNYSSELNVNALLLGDSALYLCASSLGDGFSSKNIQYFGAGTRLSVL.

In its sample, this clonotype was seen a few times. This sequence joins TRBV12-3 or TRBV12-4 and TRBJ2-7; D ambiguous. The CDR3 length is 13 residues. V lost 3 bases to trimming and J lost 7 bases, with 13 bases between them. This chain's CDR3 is CASSLGTLREQYF. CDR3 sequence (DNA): TGTGCCAGCAGTTTGGGCACTCTGAGGGAGCAGTACTTC.

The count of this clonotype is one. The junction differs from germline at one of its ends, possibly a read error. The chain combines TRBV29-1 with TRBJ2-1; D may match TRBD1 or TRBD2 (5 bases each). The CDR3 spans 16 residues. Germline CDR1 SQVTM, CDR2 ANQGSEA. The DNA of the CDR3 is TGCAGCGTTGAGGGGCTAGCTGGGGGTTCCTGCAATGAGCAGTTCTTC. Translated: CSVEGLAGGSCNEQFF.

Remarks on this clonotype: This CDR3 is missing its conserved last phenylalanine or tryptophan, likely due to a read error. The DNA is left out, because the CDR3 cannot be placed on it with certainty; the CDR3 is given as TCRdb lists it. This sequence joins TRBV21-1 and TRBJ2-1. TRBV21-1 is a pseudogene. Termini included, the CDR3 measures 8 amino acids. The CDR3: CASSKRVL.

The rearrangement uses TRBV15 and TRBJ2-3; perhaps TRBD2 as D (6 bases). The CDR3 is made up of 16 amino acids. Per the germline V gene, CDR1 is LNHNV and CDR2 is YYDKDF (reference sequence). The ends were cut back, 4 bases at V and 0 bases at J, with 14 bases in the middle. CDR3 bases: TGTGCCACCAGCATGCCCGGGACTTCTAGCACAGATACGCAGTATTTT. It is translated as CATSMPGTSSTDTQYF.

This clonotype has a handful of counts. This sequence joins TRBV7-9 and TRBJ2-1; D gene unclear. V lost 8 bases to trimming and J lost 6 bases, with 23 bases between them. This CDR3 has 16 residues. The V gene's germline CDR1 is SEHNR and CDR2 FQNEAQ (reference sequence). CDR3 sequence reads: CASRPVGSLSFNEQFF. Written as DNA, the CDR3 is TGTGCCAGCCGTCCGGTAGGGTCTCTTTCTTTCAATGAGCAGTTCTTC.

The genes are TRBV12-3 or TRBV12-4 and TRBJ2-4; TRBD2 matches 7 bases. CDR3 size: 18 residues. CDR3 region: CARRPETGRNLAKNIQYF. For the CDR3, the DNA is TGTGCGAGACGGCCAGAGACCGGGAGGAACCTAGCCAAAAACATTCAGTACTTC.

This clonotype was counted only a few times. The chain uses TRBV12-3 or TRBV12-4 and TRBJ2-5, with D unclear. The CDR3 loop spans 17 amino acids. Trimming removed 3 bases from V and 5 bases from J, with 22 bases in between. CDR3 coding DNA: TGTGCCAGCAGTTTGTCCAGGTCCTCTCCTCAACGGGAGACCCAGTACTTC. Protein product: CASSLSRSSPQRETQYF.

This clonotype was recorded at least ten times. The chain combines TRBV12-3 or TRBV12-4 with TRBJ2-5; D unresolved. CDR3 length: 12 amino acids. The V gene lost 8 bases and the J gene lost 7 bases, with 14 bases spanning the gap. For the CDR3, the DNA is TGTGCCAGCGTCGGGCCTTCCGGGACCCAGTACTTC. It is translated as CASVGPSGTQYF.

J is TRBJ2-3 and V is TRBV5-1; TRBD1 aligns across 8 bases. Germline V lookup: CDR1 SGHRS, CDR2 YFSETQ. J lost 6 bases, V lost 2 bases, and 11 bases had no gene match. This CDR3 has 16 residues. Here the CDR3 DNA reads TGCGCCAGCAGCTTCCTTTTCCAGGGGGCACGGGATACGCAGTATTTT. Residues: CASSFLFQGARDTQYF.

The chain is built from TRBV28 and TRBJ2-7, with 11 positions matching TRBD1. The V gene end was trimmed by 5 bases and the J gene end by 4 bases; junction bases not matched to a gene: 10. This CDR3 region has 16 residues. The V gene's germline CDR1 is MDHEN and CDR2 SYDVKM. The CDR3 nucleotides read TGTGCCAGCAGTCCCGTAGGGACAGGGGGATTATACGAGCAGTACTTC. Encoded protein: CASSPVGTGGLYEQYF.

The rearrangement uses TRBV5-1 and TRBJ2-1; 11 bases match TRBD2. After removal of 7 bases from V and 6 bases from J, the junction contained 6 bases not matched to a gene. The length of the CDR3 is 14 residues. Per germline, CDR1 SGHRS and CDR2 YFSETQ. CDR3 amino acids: CASYLAGGSNEQFF. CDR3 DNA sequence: TGCGCCAGCTACCTAGCGGGGGGTTCCAATGAGCAGTTCTTC.

CDR3 loop: CASSLVGISEAFF. CDR3 nucleotide sequence: TGTGCCAGCAGCTTAGTAGGCATTTCTGAAGCTTTCTTT. V gene TRBV11-2 combines with J gene TRBJ1-1, with unresolved D. CDR3 length: 13 amino acids. V was cut by 1 base and J by 6 bases, with 9 bases left in between. CDR1 and CDR2 (germline): SGHAT, FQNNGV.

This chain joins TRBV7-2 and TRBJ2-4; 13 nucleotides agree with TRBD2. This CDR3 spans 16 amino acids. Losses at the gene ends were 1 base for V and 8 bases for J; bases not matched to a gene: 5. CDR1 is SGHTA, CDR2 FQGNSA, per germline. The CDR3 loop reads CASSLGPGTSGDIQYF. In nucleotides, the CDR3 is TGTGCCAGCAGCTTAGGCCCGGGGACTAGCGGGGACATTCAGTACTTC.

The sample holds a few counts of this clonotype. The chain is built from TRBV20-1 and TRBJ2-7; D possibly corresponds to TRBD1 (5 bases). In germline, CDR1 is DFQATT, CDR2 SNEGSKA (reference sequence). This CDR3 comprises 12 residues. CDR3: CSALTVNYEQYF. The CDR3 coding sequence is TGCAGCGCCCTGACAGTTAACTACGAGCAGTACTTC.

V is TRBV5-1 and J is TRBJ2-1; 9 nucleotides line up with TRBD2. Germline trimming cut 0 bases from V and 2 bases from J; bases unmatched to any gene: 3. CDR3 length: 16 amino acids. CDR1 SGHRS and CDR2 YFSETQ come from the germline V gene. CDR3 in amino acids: CASSLGAGGAYNEQFF. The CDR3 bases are TGCGCCAGCAGCTTGGGAGCGGGGGGTGCCTACAATGAGCAGTTCTTC.

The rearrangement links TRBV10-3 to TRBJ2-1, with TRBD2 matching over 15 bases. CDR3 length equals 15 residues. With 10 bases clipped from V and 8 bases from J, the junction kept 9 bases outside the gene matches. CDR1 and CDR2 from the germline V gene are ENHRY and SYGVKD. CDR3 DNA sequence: TGTGCCACCTGGACTAGCGGGGGGGCGGGCGATGAGCAGTTCTTC. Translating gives CATWTSGGAGDEQFF.

CDR3 protein: CASSLDIGRANIQYF. In DNA form, the CDR3 reads TGTGCCAGCAGCTTAGATATCGGGAGGGCAAACATTCAGTACTTC. This chain uses TRBV7-9 with TRBJ2-4; the match to TRBD2 covers 8 bases. V lost 1 base, J lost 6 bases, and 5 bases stayed unmatched. Per the germline V gene, CDR1 is SEHNR and CDR2 is FQNEAQ (reference sequence). The CDR3 totals 15 residues. Variable domain in full (rest from reference TRBV7-9 and TRBJ2-4): DTGVSQNPRHKITKRGQNVTFRCDPISEHNRLYWYRQTLGQGPEFLTYFQNEAQLEKSRLLSDRFSAERPKGSFSTLEIQRTEQGDSAMYLCASSLDIGRANIQYFGAGTRLSVL.

The CDR3 here is CATRRWAGQDTQYF. The CDR3 DNA reads TGTGCCACCAGGAGGTGGGCAGGGCAGGATACGCAGTATTTT. The chain has TRBV15 and TRBJ2-3, with a tentative D call TRBD1 (5 bases). Trimming left V 6 bases short and J 6 bases short, with 16 bases between. Germline assignment: CDR1 LNHNV and CDR2 YYDKDF (reference sequence). CDR3 length equals 14 residues.

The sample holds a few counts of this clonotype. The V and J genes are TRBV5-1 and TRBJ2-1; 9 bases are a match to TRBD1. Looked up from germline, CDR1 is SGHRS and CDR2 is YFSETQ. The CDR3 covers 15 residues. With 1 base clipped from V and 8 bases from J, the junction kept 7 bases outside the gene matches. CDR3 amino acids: CASSLPTGGNDEQFF. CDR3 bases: TGCGCCAGCAGCTTGCCGACAGGGGGTAACGATGAGCAGTTCTTC.

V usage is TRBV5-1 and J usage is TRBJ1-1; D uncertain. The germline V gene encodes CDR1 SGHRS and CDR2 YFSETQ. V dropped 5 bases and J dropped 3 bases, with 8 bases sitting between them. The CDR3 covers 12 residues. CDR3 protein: CASRSGYTEAFF. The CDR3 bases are TGCGCCAGCAGGTCAGGTTACACTGAAGCTTTCTTT.

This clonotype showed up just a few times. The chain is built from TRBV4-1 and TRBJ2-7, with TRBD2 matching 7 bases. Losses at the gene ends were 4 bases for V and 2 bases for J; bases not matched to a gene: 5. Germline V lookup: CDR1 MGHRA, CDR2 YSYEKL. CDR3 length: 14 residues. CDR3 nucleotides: TGCGCCAGCAGCCGGCGAGCGGGGCCCTACGAGCAGTACTTC. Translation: CASSRRAGPYEQYF.

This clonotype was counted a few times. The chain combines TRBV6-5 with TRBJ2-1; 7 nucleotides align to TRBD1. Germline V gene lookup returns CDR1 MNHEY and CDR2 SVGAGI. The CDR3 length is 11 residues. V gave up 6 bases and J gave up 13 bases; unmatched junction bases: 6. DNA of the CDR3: TGTGCCAGCAGGAAGGGACAGCTACAGTTCTTC. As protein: CASRKGQLQFF.

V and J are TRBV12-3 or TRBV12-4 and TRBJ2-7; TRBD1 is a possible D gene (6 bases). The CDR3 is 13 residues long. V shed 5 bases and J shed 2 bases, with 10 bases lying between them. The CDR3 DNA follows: TGTGCCAGCAGTGGACAGCCTCCCTACGAGCAGTACTTC. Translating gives CASSGQPPYEQYF.

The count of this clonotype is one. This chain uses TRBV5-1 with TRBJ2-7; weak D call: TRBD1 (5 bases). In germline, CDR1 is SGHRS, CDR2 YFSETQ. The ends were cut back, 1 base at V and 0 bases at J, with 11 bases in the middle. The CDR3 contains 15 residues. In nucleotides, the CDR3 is TGCGCCAGCAGCTTGCTCGACAGAATCTCCTACGAGCAGTACTTC. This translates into CASSLLDRISYEQYF.